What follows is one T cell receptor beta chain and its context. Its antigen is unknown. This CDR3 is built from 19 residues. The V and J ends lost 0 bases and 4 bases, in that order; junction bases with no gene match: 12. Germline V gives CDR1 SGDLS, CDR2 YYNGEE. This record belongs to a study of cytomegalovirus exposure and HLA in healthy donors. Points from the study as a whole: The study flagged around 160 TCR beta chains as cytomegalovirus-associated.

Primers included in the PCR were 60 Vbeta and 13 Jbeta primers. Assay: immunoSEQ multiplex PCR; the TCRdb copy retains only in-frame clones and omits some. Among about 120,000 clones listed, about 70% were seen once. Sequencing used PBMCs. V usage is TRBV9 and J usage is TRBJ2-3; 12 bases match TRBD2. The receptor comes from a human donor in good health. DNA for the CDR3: TGTGCCAGCAGCGTAGCCCCCGGACTAGCGGGACGGGATGCAGATACGCAGTATTTT. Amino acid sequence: CASSVAPGLAGRDADTQYF.